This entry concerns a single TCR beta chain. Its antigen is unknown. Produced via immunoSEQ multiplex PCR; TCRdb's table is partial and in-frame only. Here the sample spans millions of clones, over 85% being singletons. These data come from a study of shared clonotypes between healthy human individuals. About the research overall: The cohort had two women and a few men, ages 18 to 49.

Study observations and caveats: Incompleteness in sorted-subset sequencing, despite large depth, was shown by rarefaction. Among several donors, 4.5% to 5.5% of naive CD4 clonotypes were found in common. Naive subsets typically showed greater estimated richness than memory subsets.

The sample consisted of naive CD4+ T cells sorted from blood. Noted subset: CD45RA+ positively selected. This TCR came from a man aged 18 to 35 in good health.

CDR3 bases: TGTGCCAGCAGCCGAGAGGGAAACGGGGAGCTGTTTTTT. It encodes CASSREGNGELFF. The chain has TRBV6-6 and TRBJ2-2; D is perhaps TRBD2 (5 bases). V was shortened by 6 bases and J by 7 bases, with 12 bases between the two germline ends. The CDR3 runs to 13 residues. CDR1 and CDR2 from the germline V gene are MNHNY and SVGAGI (reference sequence).